This is a list of T cell receptor beta chains from one sample in a study of T-cell reconstitution after alpha-beta-depleted transplantation in children. TCRdb re-derived calls from the PCR reads in MiXCR, one entry per CDR3 protein. There are 45,000 to 60,000 distinct CDR3 sequences in the sample; roughly 52% occur only once, and 35% to 40% lies in the top ten. Material: peripheral blood, obtained before TCRalphabeta/CD19-depleted stem cell transplant. These receptors were obtained from a boy in the first two years of life with SCID, due to receive a stem cell transplant. Each CDR3 is given with its conserved first and last residue. D genes are given only for firm matches. For some rows the clone size is stated as once, few or many, or as a class when expanded; others skip it.

clone_size | j_call | v_call | d_call | cdr3_nt | cdr3_aa
many | TRBJ2-7 | TRBV2 | TRBD2 | TGTGCCAGCACCGAAGCGGGGACCTACGAGCAGTACTTC | CASTEAGTYEQYF
. | TRBJ2-5 | TRBV10-2 | . | TGCGCCAGCAGTGGGGCGACAGGTGCTGGGGGGGAGACCCAGTACTTC | CASSGATGAGGETQYF
once | TRBJ1-3 | TRBV9 | . | TGTGCCAGCAGCGGACAGCTAAACACCATATATTTT | CASSGQLNTIYF
. | TRBJ1-2 | TRBV5-1 | . | TGCGCCAGCAGCTTGCTGTGTTATCATAACTATGGCTACACCTTC | CASSLLCYHNYGYTF
few | TRBJ2-7 | TRBV7-6 | . | TGTGCCAGCAGCTTATCTAACGCCGGGTACGAGCAGTACTTC | CASSLSNAGYEQYF
. | TRBJ1-2 | TRBV5-5 | . | TGTGCCAGCACCGAAAGAGTTGACTATGGCTACACCTTC | CASTERVDYGYTF
many | TRBJ2-5 | TRBV7-6 | . | TGTGCCAGCAGCTGGGGGGAGAGACAAGAGACCCAGTACTTC | CASSWGERQETQYF
. | TRBJ2-2 | TRBV11-3 | . | TGTGCCAGCAGCCCGGGACCGGTGGACACCGGGGAGCTGTTTTTT | CASSPGPVDTGELFF
. | TRBJ2-7 | TRBV20-1 | . | TGCAGTGCTAGAGATCAGGGGACCCCCTACGAGCAGTACTTC | CSARDQGTPYEQYF
. | TRBJ1-5 | TRBV6-1 | TRBD1 | TGTGCCAGCCGAGACAGGGTATATCAGCCCCAGCATTTT | CASRDRVYQPQHF
. | TRBJ1-5 | TRBV5-4 | . | TGTGCCAGCAGCTTGAGGGGGAGGAACAATCAGCCCCAGCATTTT | CASSLRGRNNQPQHF
. | TRBJ2-4 | TRBV11-2 | TRBD2 | TGTGCCAGCAGCCTCTACCGACTAGCGGGGGGCATTCCCCGGCGGCAGTACTTC | CASSLYRLAGGIPRRQYF
. | TRBJ2-3 | TRBV7-9 | . | TGTGCCGGGGGAGGAAGTACGCAGTATTTT | CAGGGSTQYF
. | TRBJ2-5 | TRBV9 | . | TGTGCCAGCAGCGTAGCTGGAAAGGGCGGGGTCCGAGAGACCCAGTACTTC | CASSVAGKGGVRETQYF
. | TRBJ2-1 | TRBV29-1 | . | TGCAGCGTGGACGACAGCTACAATGAGCAGTTCTTC | CSVDDSYNEQFF
once | TRBJ1-1 | TRBV29-1 | . | TGCAGCGTCCGGGTGGGTAGACAACCTAACACTGAAGCTTTCTTT | CSVRVGRQPNTEAFF
few | TRBJ2-3 | TRBV20-1 | TRBD2 | TGCAGTGCTCCAAGGCTAGCGGGGGATTTAAGCACAGATACGCAGTATTTT | CSAPRLAGDLSTDTQYF
few | TRBJ2-3 | TRBV5-1 | . | TGCGCCAGCAGCTTGGCCGGGGGCACAGATACGCAGTATTTT | CASSLAGGTDTQYF
. | TRBJ2-1 | TRBV7-6 | TRBD2 | TGTGCCAGCAGTACCGGGACTAGCGGGGGGGCCGTCCCGTTCTTC | CASSTGTSGGAVPFF
. | TRBJ2-5 | TRBV29-1 | TRBD1 | TGCAGCGTTGGTAGTTCTTCCAGGGGGGAGACCCAGTACTTC | CSVGSSSRGETQYF
many | TRBJ2-7 | TRBV20-1 | TRBD1 | TGCAGTGCTCTCAGGACAGGGAGCCACGAGCAGTACTTC | CSALRTGSHEQYF
. | TRBJ2-3 | TRBV10-3 | TRBD2 | TGTGCCATCAGTGATTCCGTCGGGGGGGGCCCGGATACGCAGTATTTT | CAISDSVGGGPDTQYF
. | TRBJ2-1 | TRBV6-1 | TRBD2 | TGTGCCAGCAGTGAGGGACTAGCGGTTTTCAATGAGCAGTTCTTC | CASSEGLAVFNEQFF
. | TRBJ1-1 | TRBV29-1 | . | TGCAGCGTTCATGATGGCGCTGAAGCTTTCTTT | CSVHDGAEAFF
. | TRBJ1-5 | TRBV7-9 | TRBD1 | TGTGCCAGCAGCCCACTCAGGGGGAATAGCAATCAGCCCCAGCATTTT | CASSPLRGNSNQPQHF
. | TRBJ2-5 | TRBV5-1 | . | TGCGCCAGCAGCTTGGGGGCGTCAGAAGAGACCCAGTACTTC | CASSLGASEETQYF
. | TRBJ2-5 | TRBV11-2 | TRBD1 | TGTGCCAGCAGCTTAGATGGCACAGGGGGCTTCCAAGAGACCCAGTACTTC | CASSLDGTGGFQETQYF
. | TRBJ2-7 | TRBV6-5 | TRBD2 | TGTGCCAGCAGTTACCGCGGGGAGGGTTACGAGCAGTACTTC | CASSYRGEGYEQYF
. | TRBJ1-2 | TRBV4-2 | . | TGTGCCAGCAGCCAAGATCTGGGCCACTATGGCTACACCTTC | CASSQDLGHYGYTF
. | TRBJ2-5 | TRBV5-1 | . | TGCGCCAGCAGCTTGCAGCGTCGGGAGACCCAGTACTTC | CASSLQRRETQYF
. | TRBJ2-2 | TRBV9 | TRBD1 | TGTGCCAGCAGGACAGGGGGCGGTACCGGGGAGCTGTTTTTT | CASRTGGGTGELFF
many | TRBJ2-3 | TRBV4-1 | TRBD1 | TGCGCCAGCAGCCAAGAACCGGGACAGGGGTTCGCAGATACGCAGTATTTT | CASSQEPGQGFADTQYF
few | TRBJ1-2 | TRBV20-1 | . | TGCAGTGCTAGTCTTTCCAGGACTCTATATGGCTACACCTTC | CSASLSRTLYGYTF
few | TRBJ2-3 | TRBV4-2 | . | TGTGCCAGCAGCCAAGATCTGGCCAAGGGCGCAGATACGCAGTATTTT | CASSQDLAKGADTQYF
few | TRBJ1-3 | TRBV20-1 | . | TGCAGTGTTCCGGGGCCTTACTCTGGAAACACCATATATTTT | CSVPGPYSGNTIYF
. | TRBJ2-3 | TRBV7-2 | TRBD2 | TGTGCCAGCAGCTTAGTATGGCGGGGGGGCCATCCAGATACGCAGTATTTT | CASSLVWRGGHPDTQYF
. | TRBJ2-1 | TRBV3-1 | TRBD1 | TGTGCCAGCAGCCAAGATCACTGGGCAGGGGGACACGATGAGCAGTTCTTC | CASSQDHWAGGHDEQFF
many | TRBJ1-3 | TRBV7-9 | . | TGTGCCAGCAGCGCACCCGGGGACTCTGGAAACACCATATATTTT | CASSAPGDSGNTIYF
. | TRBJ2-7 | TRBV3-1 | . | TGTGCCAGCAGCCCTACTCTCGTTGACTACGGAGGGGAGCAGTACTTC | CASSPTLVDYGGEQYF
. | TRBJ1-6 | TRBV6-4 | . | TGTGCCAGCAGAAAGGACGGAAATCGGGGAAATTCACCCCTCCACTTT | CASRKDGNRGNSPLHF
few | TRBJ2-5 | TRBV20-1 | TRBD1 | TGCAGTGCTGTTCCCGGGACAGGGGATAAAGAGACCCAGTACTTC | CSAVPGTGDKETQYF
once | TRBJ2-3 | TRBV4-1 | . | TGCGCCAGCAGCCAGGACAGAGCTAGCACAGATACGCAGTATTTT | CASSQDRASTDTQYF
many | TRBJ2-7 | TRBV12-3/TRBV12-4 | TRBD1 | TGTGCCAGTGAGGGACAGGACGACGAGCAGTACTTC | CASEGQDDEQYF
few | TRBJ2-3 | TRBV29-1 | . | TGCAGCGTTGCCGATAGGTCGCAGTATTTT | CSVADRSQYF
. | TRBJ2-3 | TRBV12-3/TRBV12-4 | TRBD1 | TGTGCCAGCAGTAAAGGGGGCGCTAGCACAGATACGCAGTATTTT | CASSKGGASTDTQYF
few | TRBJ2-7 | TRBV10-3 | TRBD1 | TGTGCCATCAGTCTCGGACAGGGGAACTACGAGCAGTACTTC | CAISLGQGNYEQYF
. | TRBJ2-2 | TRBV10-3 | . | TGTGCCATCAGTGAGTTAAGGGGAACCGGGGAGCTGTTTTTT | CAISELRGTGELFF
many | TRBJ1-5 | TRBV7-6 | . | TGTGCCAGCAGCTTAGCGGACGGAAGTCAGCCCCAGCATTTT | CASSLADGSQPQHF
few | TRBJ2-2 | TRBV20-1 | TRBD1 | TGCAGTGCTCCCCAAGGGGACAGGGACACCGGGGAGCTGTTTTTT | CSAPQGDRDTGELFF
few | TRBJ2-1 | TRBV4-3 | . | TGCGCCAGCAGCCAAGTCAAGAGCTCCTACAATGAGCAGTTCTTC | CASSQVKSSYNEQFF
few | TRBJ2-5 | TRBV5-1 | TRBD1 | TGCGCCAGCAGCGAGGGTTTAGGACAGGGATTGGAGACCCAGTACTTC | CASSEGLGQGLETQYF
. | TRBJ1-5 | TRBV28 | . | TGTGCCATGGGCCCCGGGGGGGGGTGCAGGGATCAGCCCCAGCATTTT | CAMGPGGGCRDQPQHF
. | TRBJ1-2 | TRBV20-1 | TRBD1 | TGCAGTGCTAGATCCCTGCAGGGGGCTGGCTACACCTTC | CSARSLQGAGYTF
. | TRBJ1-5 | TRBV12-3/TRBV12-4 | . | TGTGCCAGCAGTTGGACCTCCCGGGAGCCCCAGCATTTT | CASSWTSREPQHF
few | TRBJ2-5 | TRBV7-2 | . | TGTGCCAGCAGCCTCGGGACGGAGACCCAGTACTTC | CASSLGTETQYF
. | TRBJ2-3 | TRBV5-1 | . | TGCGCCAGCAGCTTGGGCGGGGGCACAGATACGCAGTATTTT | CASSLGGGTDTQYF
. | TRBJ1-2 | TRBV7-9 | . | TGTGCCAGCAGCTTCGGGACAAACTATGGCTACACCTTC | CASSFGTNYGYTF
few | TRBJ2-3 | TRBV5-6 | . | TGTGCCACTACCCTCCCGGGTGGGGCAGATACGCAGTATTTT | CATTLPGGADTQYF
few | TRBJ2-4 | TRBV6-1 | . | TGTGCCAGCAGTGAGCATGGAGGGACACCCAAAAACATTCAGTACTTC | CASSEHGGTPKNIQYF